The 22 T cell receptor beta chains below all came from one sample that was sequenced in a study of blood T cell repertoires in COVID-19. Produced via immunoSEQ multiplex PCR; TCRdb's table is partial and in-frame only. The data hold approximately 76,000 clones, with more than 80% observed a single time. Sequenced input: peripheral blood. Receptors originate from a woman of 80 years or more with active or convalescent COVID-19.

Here the CDR3 DNA reads TGTGCCAGCAGTTCCCCCGGGACAAGGTCAGATACGCAGTATTTT. This gives the protein CASSSPGTRSDTQYF. The rearrangement uses TRBV6-2 or TRBV6-3 and TRBJ2-3; possibly TRBD1 for D (6 bases). Germline V gene sequence: CDR1 MNHEY, CDR2 SVGEGT. V was shortened by 4 bases and J by 4 bases, with 15 bases between the two germline ends. This CDR3 is 15 amino acids long.

J is TRBJ1-6 and V is TRBV7-2; no clear D. CDR3 length equals 15 residues. In germline, CDR1 is SGHTA, CDR2 FQGNSA. Trimming took off 2 bases at V and 7 bases at J, with 12 bases between the two ends. DNA for the CDR3: TGTGCCAGCAGCTTACCCGGCTCAGGCAATTCACCCCTCCACTTT. It yields the protein CASSLPGSGNSPLHF.

The chain has TRBV3-1 (or the pseudogene TRBV3-2) and TRBJ1-1, with 8 bases fitting TRBD1. Looked up from germline, CDR1 is LGHDT and CDR2 is YNNKEL (reference sequence). CDR3 size: 18 residues. V lost 4 bases to trimming and J lost 6 bases; unmatched junction nucleotides: 19. For the CDR3, the DNA is TGTGCCAGCAGCCTTTTCGGACAGGGCGTCAAACGGGAGCCTGAAGCTTTCTTT. Translation: CASSLFGQGVKREPEAFF.

This chain links TRBV6-5 with TRBJ1-4; the match to TRBD1 covers 9 bases. CDR1 is MNHEY, CDR2 SVGAGI, per germline. V gave up 5 bases and J gave up 8 bases; unmatched junction bases: 9. The length of the CDR3 is 15 residues. The CDR3 sequence: CASSTPGQGWEKLFF. The CDR3 DNA is TGTGCCAGCAGTACGCCGGGACAGGGCTGGGAAAAACTGTTTTTT.

This chain's CDR3 is CASIGVYGYTF. CDR3 sequence (DNA): TGTGCCAGTATCGGGGTTTATGGCTACACCTTC. The V call is TRBV19, the J call TRBJ1-2; D call uncertain. V gave up 7 bases and J gave up 5 bases, with 8 bases separating them. The CDR3 spans 11 residues. Looked up from germline, CDR1 is LNHDA and CDR2 is SQIVND (reference sequence).

The V and J genes are TRBV28 and TRBJ1-5; 7 bases line up with TRBD1. This CDR3 region has 14 residues. V lost 8 bases, J lost 2 bases, and 6 bases stayed unmatched. Per germline, CDR1 MDHEN and CDR2 SYDVKM. CDR3 nucleotide sequence: TGTGCCAGCCACCCCGGGACAGGCAATCAGCCCCAGCATTTT. Translated, it gives CASHPGTGNQPQHF.

The chain recombines TRBV19 with TRBJ2-3; D is possibly TRBD2 (5 bases). Germline-derived CDR1 and CDR2 are LNHDA and SQIVND (reference sequence). The CDR3 sequence is 15 residues long. V lost 7 bases to trimming and J lost 0 bases, with 14 bases between them. The CDR3 coding sequence is TGTGCCAGTACCCCACTAGTCGGGAGCACAGATACGCAGTATTTT. Translated, it gives CASTPLVGSTDTQYF.

This sequence joins TRBV21-1 and TRBJ2-3; whether TRBD2, the table's D call, matches the DNA was not checked. TRBV21-1 is shown as a pseudogene. CDR3 length: 16 amino acids. In DNA, the CDR3 is TGTGCCAGCAACCCGGGACTAGTCCTCAGCACAGATACGCAGTATTTT. Translation: CASNPGLVLSTDTQYF.

J is TRBJ1-5 and V is TRBV23-1, with D possibly matching TRBD1 (5 bases). TRBV23-1 has ORF status, its function being uncertain. The CDR3 extends over 15 amino acids. The V and J ends lost 4 bases and 3 bases respectively, with 13 bases between them. The CDR3 coding sequence is TGCGCCAGCAGTCCTTCCGGGACTCTCAATCAGCCCCAGCATTTT. This sequence encodes CASSPSGTLNQPQHF.

This rearrangement joins TRBV6-5 to TRBJ1-2, with 9 bases matching TRBD1. Losses at the gene ends were 4 bases for V and 4 bases for J; bases not matched to a gene: 7. The CDR3 has 15 amino acids. Germline V gene sequence: CDR1 MNHEY, CDR2 SVGAGI. The CDR3 sequence is CASSWGQGRIYGYTF. Written as DNA, the CDR3 is TGTGCCAGCAGTTGGGGACAGGGTCGCATCTATGGCTACACCTTC.

This clone appeared a few times. The rearrangement uses TRBV18 and TRBJ2-5, with a possible D match to TRBD1 (5 bases). The CDR3 spans 14 residues. In germline, CDR1 is KGHSH, CDR2 LQKENI. Trimming took off 6 bases at V and 3 bases at J, with 14 bases between the two ends. The CDR3 here is CASSTRVTEETQYF. The CDR3 DNA sequence: TGTGCCAGCTCCACCCGGGTGACAGAAGAGACCCAGTACTTC.

J is TRBJ1-1 and V is TRBV25-1, with a weak D call TRBD1 (6 bases). Trimming removed 4 bases at V and 4 bases at J, with 16 bases between. Germline CDR1 MGHDK, CDR2 SYGVNS. The CDR3 totals 15 residues. CDR3: CASSANRVSSTEAFF. DNA for the CDR3: TGTGCCAGCAGTGCTAACAGGGTATCTAGCACTGAAGCTTTCTTT.

The chain recombines TRBV5-1 with TRBJ2-7; 7 bases are shared with TRBD2. Per the germline V gene, CDR1 is SGHRS and CDR2 is YFSETQ. V was pared by 0 bases and J by 9 bases, with 9 bases of the junction left unmatched. This CDR3 is 14 amino acids long. CDR3 in amino acids: CASSLGLAEAGQYF. The CDR3 DNA reads TGCGCCAGCAGCTTGGGGCTAGCGGAAGCGGGGCAGTACTTC.

The V and J genes are TRBV4-3 and TRBJ2-1; 10 bases agree with TRBD2. Germline lookup yields CDR1 LGHNA and CDR2 YSLEER. Trimming took 0 bases from V and 4 from J; bases not matched to a gene: 6. The CDR3 length is 17 residues. Here the CDR3 DNA reads TGCGCCAGCAGCCAAGAGGAGCGGGGGGGGTTTTACAATGAGCAGTTCTTC. It specifies CASSQEERGGFYNEQFF.

The V call is TRBV5-5, the J call TRBJ1-4; the match to TRBD1 covers 10 bases. The germline V gene encodes CDR1 SGHKS and CDR2 YYEKEE (reference sequence). The CDR3 covers 16 residues. Losses at the gene ends were 0 bases for V and 5 bases for J; bases not matched to a gene: 4. The CDR3 region has the DNA TGTGCCAGCAGCTTGGGAGTGGGACAGGGGAATGAAAAACTGTTTTTT. Its protein is CASSLGVGQGNEKLFF.

In nucleotides, the CDR3 is TGTGCCAGCAGCTTAAGCCTAGCGGGGGCTATCACAGATACGCAGTATTTT. Protein product: CASSLSLAGAITDTQYF. The chain recombines TRBV11-2 with TRBJ2-3; the match to TRBD2 covers 10 bases. The V gene's germline CDR1 is SGHAT and CDR2 FQNNGV. V lost 2 bases, J lost 2 bases, and 7 bases stayed unmatched. The CDR3 extends over 17 amino acids.

This sequence joins TRBV6-1 and TRBJ1-3; 7 nucleotides line up with TRBD1. Germline V gene lookup returns CDR1 MNHNS and CDR2 SASEGT. The CDR3 loop spans 17 amino acids. J lost 0 bases, V lost 4 bases, and 9 bases had no gene match. CDR3 residues: CASSVRQGPFSGNTIYF. The DNA for the CDR3 is TGTGCCAGCAGTGTCCGACAGGGCCCTTTCTCTGGAAACACCATATATTTT.

This clone was detected once. The V gene is TRBV11-2, the J gene TRBJ2-5; 11 bases align to TRBD2. V lost 3 bases and J lost 1; bases outside the gene matches: 4. Germline values: CDR1 SGHAT, CDR2 FQNNGV. CDR3 length: 16 amino acids. The CDR3 DNA reads TGTGCCAGCAGCTTTCTAGCGGGGGGTTTCCAAGAGACCCAGTACTTC. Protein product: CASSFLAGGFQETQYF.

The J gene is TRBJ1-2, the V gene TRBV4-1; no definite D call. V gave up 0 bases and J gave up 2 bases, with 7 bases separating them. The CDR3 loop spans 14 amino acids. Germline values: CDR1 MGHRA, CDR2 YSYEKL. CDR3 in amino acids: CASSQDGYNYGYTF. The CDR3 DNA follows: TGCGCCAGCAGCCAAGACGGGTACAACTATGGCTACACCTTC.

The rearrangement links TRBV5-4 to TRBJ1-4, with D unresolved. Deletions cut 3 bases from V and 5 bases from J, with 8 bases between. CDR1 is SGHNT, CDR2 YYREEE, per germline (reference sequence). This CDR3 has 13 residues. CDR3 bases: TGTGCCAGCAGCTCAAACAACAATGAAAAACTGTTTTTT. It encodes CASSSNNNEKLFF.

This clone has a handful of counts. Other nucleotide sequences from this sample produce the same CDR3. This chain connects TRBV11-2 to TRBJ1-3; no clear D gene. CDR1 is SGHAT and CDR2 is FQNNGV in the germline V gene. There are 14 residues in the CDR3. V was clipped by 8 bases and J by 0 bases, with 11 bases between them. The CDR3 spells CASSPRGSGNTIYF. CDR3 sequence (DNA): TGTGCCAGCTCCCCCCGGGGCTCTGGAAACACCATATATTTT.

This chain uses TRBV6-5 with TRBJ2-7, with unresolved D. The CDR3 is 12 residues long. The V gene lost 5 bases and the J gene lost 4 bases, with 9 bases spanning the gap. The germline gives CDR1 MNHEY, CDR2 SVGAGI. As DNA, the CDR3 is TGTGCCAGCAGTAGAGAAGTATACGAGCAGTACTTC. This codes for CASSREVYEQYF.